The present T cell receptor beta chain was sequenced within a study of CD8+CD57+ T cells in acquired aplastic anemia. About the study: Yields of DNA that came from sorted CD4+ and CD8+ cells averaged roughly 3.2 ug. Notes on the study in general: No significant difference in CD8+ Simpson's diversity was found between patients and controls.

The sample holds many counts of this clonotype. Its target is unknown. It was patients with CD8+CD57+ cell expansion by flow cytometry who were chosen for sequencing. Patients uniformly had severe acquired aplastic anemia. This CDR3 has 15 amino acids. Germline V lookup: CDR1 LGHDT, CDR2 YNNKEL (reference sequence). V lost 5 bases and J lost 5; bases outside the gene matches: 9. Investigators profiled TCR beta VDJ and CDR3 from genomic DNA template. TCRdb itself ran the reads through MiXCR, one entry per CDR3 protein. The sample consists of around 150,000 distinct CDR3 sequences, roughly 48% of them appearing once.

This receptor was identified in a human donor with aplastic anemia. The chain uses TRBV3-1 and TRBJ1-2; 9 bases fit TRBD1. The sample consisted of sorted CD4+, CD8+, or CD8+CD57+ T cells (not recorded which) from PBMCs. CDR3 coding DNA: TGTGCCAGCAGCTACAGGGGGCAAGGAAGGTATGGCTACACCTTC. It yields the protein CASSYRGQGRYGYTF.